The subject of this entry is one T cell receptor beta chain. Germline-derived CDR1 and CDR2 are MDHEN and SYDVKM. V lost 3 bases to trimming and J lost 11 bases, with 13 bases between them. The CDR3 contains 12 residues. Repertoires were generated with immunoSEQ multiplex PCR, while TCRdb's copy carries only in-frame clones and drops some. The top ten hold less than 1% of the sample, which has 98,000 or so clones, 85% to 95% seen once. This record comes from a study of T cell changes during pregnancy in multiple sclerosis. Sequences were derived from peripheral blood, sampled after pregnancy. The chain combines TRBV28 with TRBJ2-5, with D tentatively TRBD1 (6 bases). The sequence derives from a female donor with multiple sclerosis, enrolled in a pregnancy study. CDR3 loop: CASSFPRGEQYF. The CDR3 nucleotides read TGTGCCAGCAGTTTCCCCAGGGGTGAGCAGTACTTC.